Reported below is one T cell receptor beta chain. Its cognate antigen has yet to be identified. Per-nucleotide qualities are absent, and no much larger clonotype sits a single base away. Genomic DNA was isolated from the sorted cells so that the TCRbeta CDR3 region could be sequenced. The immunoSEQ Assay was used for sequencing of TCRbeta CDR3 regions. This is the immuneACCESS table as TCRdb keeps it, with only in-frame sequences that have V and J called. A part of the clones is gone; compared with another copy, unresolved V genes explain less than half, and the rest is unexplained. For this sample the table gives about 34,000 clones, of which about nine tenths were detected only once. Together, the top ten hold around 4.2% of the sample. Patients with autoimmune disease history or receiving systemic immunosuppression were excluded from the trial. Peripheral blood for TCR sequencing was collected from all dose cohorts at baseline, on cycle 4 day 1, and on cycle 7 day 1. Samples came from an open-label, multicenter, first-in-human phase I dose-escalation trial of ivuxolimab. Adults with locally advanced or metastatic head and neck squamous cell, hepatocellular, melanoma or renal cell carcinoma were enrolled in the trial. Before TCR sequencing, CD4+ T cells and CD8+ T cells from peripheral blood were sorted into separate populations.

CDR1 SGHAT and CDR2 FQNNGV were looked up in the germline V gene. The CDR3 holds 13 amino acids from the cysteine to the phenylalanine. Only the CDR3 portion is preserved as DNA: 39 bases, with reading frame beginning at the first base. The V and J ends are trimmed by 1 base and 5 bases, leaving 8 bases between them. The source of the sample is a study of OX40 agonist ivuxolimab in advanced cancers. About the study as a whole: The costimulatory receptor OX40 (CD134) was targeted by ivuxolimab, a fully human IgG2 agonistic monoclonal antibody. Intravenous ivuxolimab was administered to patients every 2 weeks at six dose levels: 0.01, 0.1, 0.3, 1.5, 3 and 10 mg/kg. Among the approximately 50 dose-escalation patients, 19 had hepatocellular carcinoma, roughly 15 melanoma, 9 renal cell carcinoma and 9 head and neck cancer. The dose-escalation cohort was 82.7% male with a mean age of about 60 years, ranging from roughly 20 to 85. Patients were allowed to have had prior anti-PD-1, anti-PD-L1 or anti-CTLA-4 therapy, and approximately 39% of the dose-escalation patients had been treated with checkpoint inhibitors. Partial responses occurred in three dose-escalation patients, of whom one had hepatocellular carcinoma and two had cutaneous melanoma. Peripheral TCRbeta sequencing was intended to test whether TCR sequence diversity was altered and clonal T-cell expansion was caused by ivuxolimab. The paper reports the monotherapy dose-escalation portion (N of about 47 patients) of the phase I ivuxolimab trial. Overall study results and their limits: In the 0.1-3.0 mg/kg groups, partial responders were among the patients with the lowest normalized peripheral clonal expansion, particularly in CD8+ T cells. After ivuxolimab, expanded clones were on average more numerous among CD8+ T cells than among CD4+ T cells. At doses of 0.1 to 3.0 mg/kg, clonal expansion of both CD4+ and CD8+ T cells in blood was seen between baseline and week 6. Low levels of normalized T-cell clonal expansion were also shown by some nonresponding patients. Which antigens the clonally expanded peripheral T cells were specific for was not determined.

The material sequenced was CD4+ or CD8+ T cells sorted from blood, taken in a trial of the OX40 agonist ivuxolimab. The sequence links TRBV11-2 to TRBJ1-1; there is no confident call for the D gene. This TCR came from an adult with an advanced solid tumor such as melanoma, head and neck, liver or kidney cancer. The CDR3 amino acid sequence is: CASSLVGVTEAFF. Read as DNA, the sequence is TGTGCCAGCAGCTTAGTGGGCGTAACTGAAGCTTTCTTT.